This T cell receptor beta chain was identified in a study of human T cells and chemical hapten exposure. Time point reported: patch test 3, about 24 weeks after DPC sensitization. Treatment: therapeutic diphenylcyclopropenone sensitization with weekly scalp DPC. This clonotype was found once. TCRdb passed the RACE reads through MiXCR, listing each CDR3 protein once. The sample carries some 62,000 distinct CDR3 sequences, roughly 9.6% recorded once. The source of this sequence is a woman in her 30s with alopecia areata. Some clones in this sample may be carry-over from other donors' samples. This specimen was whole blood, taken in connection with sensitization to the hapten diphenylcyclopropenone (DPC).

CDR3 sequence reads: CANPLQETQYF. The CDR3 DNA reads as TGTGCCAATCCGCTCCAAGAGACCCAGTACTTC. The chain combines TRBV6-2 or TRBV6-3 with TRBJ2-5; D gene unclear. This CDR3 region has 11 residues. The germline V gene encodes CDR1 MNHEY and CDR2 SVGEGT. V lost 10 bases to trimming and J lost 1 base, with 7 bases between them.